These 20 T cell receptor beta chains were all obtained from the same sample, sequenced in a study of tumor-infiltrating lymphocytes in primary liver carcinoma. Starting material of approximately 500 ng total RNA yielded TCR beta cDNA via a constant-region primer. It was through three nested multiplex PCR rounds of slightly modified ARM-PCR that TCR beta libraries arose. Forward primers for TRBV1-TRBV30 and a C-beta reverse primer served the first two PCR rounds, at about 9 cycles each. A single record per CDR3 protein comes from TCRdb applying MiXCR to the multiplex PCR reads. Among around 40,000 distinct CDR3 sequences, 65% to 85% were seen once, and the ten largest hold 19%. Unsorted bulk tissue, roughly 19-34 mg of it, served as the source for co-extraction of RNA and DNA. The sequencing input was liver tumor tissue from sampling region 2. The subset denotes: tumor region T2, inferior pole. These receptors were obtained from a man aged 35-49 years with primary liver carcinoma and hepatitis B virus infection.

By share of the sample, this clonotype is large. The V and J genes are TRBV11-3 and TRBJ1-5; TRBD1 is a possible D gene (5 bases). The CDR3 loop spans 15 amino acids. CDR1 and CDR2 from the germline V gene are SGHNT and YENEEA. The ends were cut back, 0 bases at V and 6 bases at J, with 12 bases in the middle. The CDR3 DNA reads as TGTGCCAGCAGCTTAGATCTGGGGGTGGCTCAGCCCCAGCATTTT. Translated, it gives CASSLDLGVAQPQHF.

The table lists this clonotype with a few counts. Compared with germline, one end of the junction differs, possibly owing to a read error. The chain is built from TRBV7-9 and TRBJ2-5, with D maybe TRBD1 (6 bases). Germline CDR1 and CDR2: SEHNR and FQNEAQ (reference sequence). The CDR3 is 15 amino acids. The CDR3 loop reads CATSPLRTAQESQYF. The DNA of the CDR3 is TGTGCCACCAGCCCCCTCCGGACAGCCCAAGAGAGCCAGTACTTC.

On this clonotype itself: The final CDR3 position lacks the conserved phenylalanine or tryptophan, pointing to a likely read error. The rearrangement uses TRBV29-1 and TRBJ2-5; 7 positions agree with TRBD2. The CDR3 has 13 amino acids. Germline lookup yields CDR1 SQVTM and CDR2 ANQGSEA. Unmatched junction bases numbered 12, after V lost 7 bases and J lost 7 bases. The CDR3 region is CSGIHGTGGTQYS. CDR3 sequence (DNA): TGCAGCGGCATACATGGGACGGGAGGGACCCAGTACTCC.

A remark on this clonotype: Here the CDR3 omits its conserved ending phenylalanine or tryptophan, so a read error is the likely source. It is unclear where the CDR3 begins or ends on the DNA, so no DNA is shown, and the CDR3 is as TCRdb lists it. This sequence joins TRBV30 and TRBJ2-1; whether TRBD2, the table's D call, matches the DNA was not checked. The germline V gene has CDR1 GTSNPN and CDR2 SVGIG (reference sequence). Termini included, the CDR3 measures 14 amino acids. The CDR3 reads CAWSVQVASPPRFL.

As for this clonotype: A junction boundary mismatches the germline segment, possibly from a read error. The rearrangement uses TRBV11-2 and TRBJ2-1; weak D call: TRBD1 (6 bases). Germline V gene lookup returns CDR1 SGHAT and CDR2 FQNNGV. This CDR3 region has 13 residues. The CDR3 nucleotides are TGTGCCAGCAAATTAGGACAGATTCTTGAGCGGTTCTTC. Its translation: CASKLGQILERFF.

Remarks on this clonotype: The junction and the germline gene differ at one end; a read error may be behind it. The rearrangement joins TRBV11-2 to TRBJ2-1; D is perhaps TRBD2 (6 bases). Germline CDR1 reads SGHAT; CDR2 reads FQNNGV. The CDR3 has 17 amino acids. The CDR3 nucleotides are TGTGCCAGCAGCCCTACCATAACTGGCGGGAAATACAATGAGAAGCTCTTC. This codes for CASSPTITGGKYNEKLF.

This clonotype was detected once. The junction and the germline gene differ at one end; a read error may be behind it. The chain recombines TRBV6-5 with TRBJ2-6, with D maybe TRBD1 (5 bases). The germline V gene has CDR1 MNHEY and CDR2 SVGAGI. The CDR3 sequence is 13 residues long. For the CDR3, the DNA is TGTGCCAACAGTTACCCGACAGTCAACGTCCTGGCTTTC. It is translated as CANSYPTVNVLAF.

As to this clonotype: One end of the junction varies from germline; a read error may be responsible. The chain joins TRBV6-1 to TRBJ2-2; possible D gene TRBD2, 5 bases. Germline values: CDR1 MNHNS, CDR2 SASEGT. The length of the CDR3 is 16 residues. The CDR3 here is CASSQVPTRLPGELFF. Here the CDR3 DNA reads TGTGCCAGCAGTCAAGTCCCCACTAGGTTACCCGGGGAGCTATTTTTT.

Of note for this clonotype: The germline gene is not matched at one end of the junction; a read error may be the cause. This chain connects TRBV5-6 to TRBJ1-2; tentatively, D is TRBD1 (5 bases). Germline CDR1 reads SGHDT; CDR2 reads YYEEEE. The CDR3 has 15 residues. In DNA form, the CDR3 reads TGTGCCAACAGCTCCCGGTGGCATGGGGACGGAGGCTACACCTTC. Translating gives CANSSRWHGDGGYTF.

This clonotype was counted at least ten times. This may be a read error, as it is one base from a much larger clone. The V gene is TRBV28, the J gene TRBJ2-7; D remains unclear. The germline V gene encodes CDR1 MDHEN and CDR2 SYDVKM. The length of the CDR3 is 11 residues. CDR3 sequence (DNA): TGTGCCAGCAGTGCCCCGGTCGAGCAGCACTTC. Amino acid sequence: CASSAPVEQHF.

With respect to this clonotype: The CDR3 does not close with the conserved phenylalanine or tryptophan, likely indicating a read error. This chain connects TRBV29-1 to TRBJ2-1, with D unresolved. Germline lookup yields CDR1 SQVTM and CDR2 ANQGSEA. This CDR3 contains 10 residues. The CDR3 is CGARCNEQFL. In nucleotides, the CDR3 is TGCGGCGCACGATGTAATGAGCAGTTCTTA.

The chain links TRBV7-9 to TRBJ2-4; D gene ambiguous. Trimming left V 7 bases short and J 4 bases short, with 8 bases between. The CDR3 is 12 residues long. Germline loops: CDR1 SEHNR, CDR2 FQNEAQ (reference sequence). The CDR3, as DNA: TGTGCCAGCAACACCCCAAAAAACATTCAGTACTTC. It encodes CASNTPKNIQYF. The entire variable domain, with the rest obtained from reference TRBV7-9 and TRBJ2-4, is as follows: DTGVSQNPRHKITKRGQNVTFRCDPISEHNRLYWYRQTLGQGPEFLTYFQNEAQLEKSRLLSDRFSAERPKGSFSTLEIQRTEQGDSAMYLCASNTPKNIQYFGAGTRLSVL.

This clonotype was counted ten times or more. The chain employs TRBV19 and TRBJ1-1, with D perhaps matching TRBD1 (6 bases). Germline loops: CDR1 LNHDA, CDR2 SQIVND (reference sequence). This CDR3 has 14 amino acids. Trimming removed 6 bases at V and 3 bases at J, with 14 bases between. The CDR3 DNA reads TGTGCCAGTAGCAGACAGGCCGGGGACACTGAAGCTTTCTTT. Translating gives CASSRQAGDTEAFF.

The J gene is TRBJ1-4, the V gene TRBV28, with a tentative D call TRBD1 (6 bases). There are 13 residues in the CDR3. The V end lost 5 bases, the J end lost 10 bases, and 14 bases lay between the germline ends. Germline loops: CDR1 MDHEN, CDR2 SYDVKM. CDR3 sequence: CASSLPGQLKLFF. For the CDR3, the DNA is TGTGCCAGCAGTCTTCCAGGACAGCTAAAACTGTTTTTT. The variable domain in full, completed from reference TRBV28 and TRBJ1-4, reads DVKVTQSSRYLVKRTGEKVFLECVQDMDHENMFWYRQDPGLGLRLIYFSYDVKMKEKGDIPEGYSVSREKKERFSLILESASTNQTSMYLCASSLPGQLKLFFGSGTQLSVL.

Worth noting for this clonotype: The CDR3 does not close with the conserved phenylalanine or tryptophan, likely indicating a read error. The DNA is left out, because the CDR3 cannot be placed on it with certainty; the CDR3 is given as TCRdb lists it. The rearrangement uses TRBV6-6 and TRBJ2-5; TRBD2 is the table's D call and was not checked against the DNA. Including both end residues, the CDR3 is 15 amino acids long. Germline V gives CDR1 MNHNY, CDR2 SVGAGI (reference sequence). Here the CDR3 reads CASTGLAGGKETQYL.

This CDR3 reads CASSLRSLAAGSYNEQFF. Written as DNA, the CDR3 is TGTGCCAGTAGCCTCAGGAGCCTAGCGGCAGGCTCTTACAATGAGCAGTTCTTC. The chain has TRBV11-1 and TRBJ2-1; 7 nucleotides agree with TRBD2. Looked up from germline, CDR1 is SGHAT and CDR2 is FQDESV (reference sequence). The junction had 21 bases not matched to a gene; V was cut back by 9 bases and J by 4 bases. The CDR3 sequence is 18 residues long.

To note about this clonotype: One end of the junction fails to match germline, which may point to a read error. J is TRBJ2-4 and V is TRBV5-4; TRBD2 aligns across 10 bases. In germline, CDR1 is SGHNT, CDR2 YYREEE (reference sequence). The CDR3 is made up of 19 amino acids. For the CDR3, the DNA is TGTGCCAACAGCGGGCCCGGCGGAGCGGGAGGGCCATCCAAAAACATTCAGTACTTC. It specifies CANSGPGGAGGPSKNIQYF.

Points on this clonotype: A read error may account for a junction end that differs from germline. The genes are TRBV11-2 and TRBJ2-7, with D uncertain. CDR1 and CDR2 from the germline V gene are SGHAT and FQNNGV. CDR3 size: 12 residues. The CDR3 reads CGSSPGCYKQYF. CDR3 coding DNA: TGTGGCAGCAGTCCCGGGTGCTACAAGCAGTACTTC. Using reference TRBV11-2 and TRBJ2-7 for the parts outside the CDR3, the full variable domain is EAGVAQSPRYKIIEKRQSVAFWCNPISGHATLYWYQQILGQGPKLLIQFQNNGVVDDSQLPKDRFSAERLKGVDSTLKIQPAKLEDSAVYLCGSSPGCYKQYFGPGTRLTVT.

On this clonotype itself: The germline gene is not matched at one end of the junction; a read error may be the cause. The V and J genes are TRBV12-3 or TRBV12-4 and TRBJ2-1, with D possibly matching TRBD2 (6 bases). The CDR3 runs to 16 residues. The CDR3 sequence: CASSFIGGRSFNEQFF. CDR3 sequence (DNA): TGTGCCAGCAGTTTTATCGGTGGGAGGTCCTTCAATGAGCAGTTCTTC.

As regards this clonotype: One end of the junction varies from germline; a read error may be responsible. V and J are TRBV4-3 and TRBJ2-1, with a weak D call TRBD1 (5 bases). Germline loops: CDR1 LGHNA, CDR2 YSLEER. This CDR3 is 16 amino acids long. The CDR3 DNA sequence: TGCGCCAACAGCCAATTCCCCCTTCCGGCGGACAATGAGCAGTCCTTC. This gives the protein CANSQFPLPADNEQSF.